The 25 T cell receptor beta chains below were found in one sample sequenced in a study of cytomegalovirus exposure and HLA in healthy donors. Use of 60 Vbeta and 13 Jbeta primers characterized the PCR. Clones were sequenced by immunoSEQ multiplex PCR, and TCRdb holds only the in-frame ones, with some missing. Of about 160,000 clones in the sample, around 76% were seen once. The source material was PBMCs. The source of these receptors is a female donor in good health and CMV-seronegative.

The chain links TRBV2 to TRBJ1-4; 8 bases fit TRBD1. This CDR3 is built from 13 residues. The germline gives CDR1 SNHLY, CDR2 FYNNEI. Unmatched junction bases numbered 7, after V lost 8 bases and J lost 8 bases. The CDR3, as DNA: TGTGCCAGCCACGGGACAGGAAAAGAAAAACTGTTTTTT. Amino acids: CASHGTGKEKLFF.

V gene TRBV6-1 combines with J gene TRBJ2-2, with 7 bases identical to TRBD1. The germline V gene encodes CDR1 MNHNS and CDR2 SASEGT. The V and J ends lost 5 bases and 5 bases, in that order; junction bases with no gene match: 8. The CDR3 runs 15 residues. The CDR3 is CASSRTGLGTGELFF. CDR3 coding DNA: TGTGCCAGCAGTCGGACAGGCCTGGGTACCGGGGAGCTGTTTTTT.

The V gene is TRBV7-9, the J gene TRBJ1-1; D unclear. From germline, CDR1 is SEHNR and CDR2 FQNEAQ (reference sequence). The CDR3 covers 14 residues. Deletions cut 1 base from V and 1 base from J, with 7 bases between. The CDR3 coding sequence is TGTGCCAGCAGCTTAGTGAACAGGAACACTGAAGCTTTCTTT. It codes for CASSLVNRNTEAFF.

The rearrangement joins TRBV29-1 to TRBJ2-5; the D is unclear. V lost 7 bases and J 1 base, leaving 10 bases between the germline ends. The length of the CDR3 is 12 residues. Germline loops: CDR1 SQVTM, CDR2 ANQGSEA. Here the CDR3 reads CSAHLGQETQYF. Here the CDR3 DNA reads TGCAGCGCCCACCTCGGCCAAGAGACCCAGTACTTC. Supplemented by reference TRBV29-1 and TRBJ2-5, the full variable domain reads SAVISQKPSRDICQRGTSLTIQCQVDSQVTMMFWYRQQPGQSLTLIATANQGSEATYESGFVIDKFPISRPNLTFSTLTVSNMSPEDSSIYLCSAHLGQETQYFGPGTRLLVL.

This clone was seen ten or more times. The rearrangement uses TRBV5-6 and TRBJ1-5; D not certain. Germline V gene sequence: CDR1 SGHDT, CDR2 YYEEEE. V shed 0 bases and J shed 9 bases, with 10 bases lying between them. This CDR3 region has 13 residues. The CDR3 region has the DNA TGTGCCAGCAGCTTGGAGGAGCGGGGGCCCCAGCATTTT. Its translation is CASSLEERGPQHF.

Notes on this clone: The same CDR3 can be traced to other DNA sequences in this sample. This sequence joins TRBV19 and TRBJ2-7, with D possibly being TRBD2 (6 bases). The CDR3 consists of 14 residues. Trimming removed 2 bases at V and 0 bases at J, with 8 bases between. The V gene's germline CDR1 is LNHDA and CDR2 SQIVND (reference sequence). CDR3 loop: CASSIRGSSYEQYF. In nucleotides, the CDR3 is TGTGCCAGTAGTATACGGGGGAGCTCCTACGAGCAGTACTTC. The full variable domain, with the rest looked up from reference TRBV19 and TRBJ2-7, is DGGITQSPKYLFRKEGQNVTLSCEQNLNHDAMYWYRQDPGQGLRLIYYSQIVNDFQKGDIAEGYSVSREKKESFPLTVTSAQKNPTAFYLCASSIRGSSYEQYFGPGTRLTVT.

The genes are TRBV18 and TRBJ2-2, with 8 nucleotides matching TRBD1. Per germline, CDR1 KGHSH and CDR2 LQKENI. This CDR3 region has 16 residues. Trimming cost V 3 bases and J 3 bases; bases outside gene matches: 6. CDR3 loop: CASSPPGQDHTGELFF. The CDR3 DNA reads TGTGCCAGCTCACCGCCGGGACAGGACCACACCGGGGAGCTGTTTTTT.

The chain carries TRBV25-1 and TRBJ2-3, with D possibly matching TRBD1 (5 bases). The CDR3 is 18 amino acids. CDR1 and CDR2 (germline): MGHDK, SYGVNS. V lost 0 bases and J 0 bases, leaving 16 bases between the germline ends. CDR3 nucleotide sequence: TGTGCCAGCAGTGAATATCCTTTACAGGAGCAGAGCACAGATACGCAGTATTTT. Amino acid sequence: CASSEYPLQEQSTDTQYF.

The genes are TRBV5-1 and TRBJ2-7; D perhaps matches TRBD1 (6 bases). The length of the CDR3 is 14 residues. Germline V lookup: CDR1 SGHRS, CDR2 YFSETQ. Trimming stripped 6 bases from V and 5 bases from J, with 18 bases between. The CDR3 DNA follows: TGCGCCAGCAACTTAGACAGGTTTCCCAACGAGCAGTACTTC. Protein product: CASNLDRFPNEQYF. The full variable domain, completed using reference TRBV5-1 and TRBJ2-7, is KAGVTQTPRYLIKTRGQQVTLSCSPISGHRSVSWYQQTPGQGLQFLFEYFSETQRNKGNFPGRFSGRQFSNSRSEMNVSTLELGDSALYLCASNLDRFPNEQYFGPGTRLTVT.

The rearrangement links TRBV4-1 to TRBJ1-5, with 9 bases matching TRBD1. Germline values: CDR1 MGHRA, CDR2 YSYEKL. This CDR3 is built from 15 residues. Losses at the gene ends were 4 bases for V and 5 bases for J; bases not matched to a gene: 6. The CDR3 reads CASSPPGQGYQPQHF. CDR3 DNA: TGCGCCAGCAGCCCACCGGGACAGGGTTATCAGCCCCAGCATTTT.

This clone was seen a few times. The chain has TRBV21-1 and TRBJ2-3; the table's D call, TRBD2, was not checked against the DNA. TRBV21-1 is designated a pseudogene. The CDR3 has 19 residues. The CDR3 sequence is CASSKANSGRAWVADTQYF. The CDR3 DNA reads TGTGCCAGCAGCAAAGCGAATAGCGGGAGGGCCTGGGTCGCAGATACGCAGTATTTT.

The gene calls are TRBV2 and TRBJ2-3; 8 positions agree with TRBD2. Germline loops: CDR1 SNHLY, CDR2 FYNNEI. Trimming took 11 bases from V and 1 from J; bases not matched to a gene: 17. The CDR3 contains 17 residues. Here the CDR3 reads CAGKGPAGVGGTDTQYF. The CDR3 nucleotides read TGTGCCGGAAAAGGTCCAGCGGGAGTCGGTGGCACAGATACGCAGTATTTT.

A few counts support this clone. This rearrangement joins TRBV19 to TRBJ2-2; possible D gene TRBD2, 6 bases. Trimming cost V 7 bases and J 3 bases, with 15 bases left between them. The germline V gene has CDR1 LNHDA and CDR2 SQIVND (reference sequence). The CDR3 has 15 amino acids. In nucleotides, the CDR3 is TGTGCCAGTACCCCTCGGAGGGGAGACACCGGGGAGCTGTTTTTT. This codes for CASTPRRGDTGELFF. Filled out from reference TRBV19 and TRBJ2-2, the complete variable domain reads DGGITQSPKYLFRKEGQNVTLSCEQNLNHDAMYWYRQDPGQGLRLIYYSQIVNDFQKGDIAEGYSVSREKKESFPLTVTSAQKNPTAFYLCASTPRRGDTGELFFGEGSRLTVL.

The chain combines TRBV30 with TRBJ2-3, with 10 bases lining up with TRBD2. The CDR3 extends over 16 amino acids. V was pared by 4 bases and J by 5 bases, with 12 bases of the junction left unmatched. From germline, CDR1 is GTSNPN and CDR2 SVGIG (reference sequence). CDR3 coding DNA: TGTGCCTGGACCCGGGGAGCGGGAGGGATGATAGATACGCAGTATTTT. Translated, it gives CAWTRGAGGMIDTQYF.

The chain joins TRBV10-3 to TRBJ1-1; 12 bases line up with TRBD1. Germline V lookup: CDR1 ENHRY, CDR2 SYGVKD. V trimming: 6 bases; J trimming: 5 bases; junction bases outside the gene matches: 10. CDR3 length equals 16 residues. CDR3 coding DNA: TGTGCCATCAGGCTTATTGGGACAGGGGGCGGAACTGAAGCTTTCTTT. This sequence encodes CAIRLIGTGGGTEAFF.

V gene TRBV5-1 combines with J gene TRBJ2-1; D perhaps matches TRBD2 (5 bases). Germline-derived CDR1 and CDR2 are SGHRS and YFSETQ. V lost 0 bases, J lost 2 bases, and 6 bases lay in between. The CDR3 consists of 14 residues. CDR3 bases: TGCGCCAGCAGCTTGGAGGGAGCCTACAATGAGCAGTTCTTC. Translated, it gives CASSLEGAYNEQFF. The complete variable domain, with remaining parts taken from reference TRBV5-1 and TRBJ2-1, reads KAGVTQTPRYLIKTRGQQVTLSCSPISGHRSVSWYQQTPGQGLQFLFEYFSETQRNKGNFPGRFSGRQFSNSRSEMNVSTLELGDSALYLCASSLEGAYNEQFFGPGTRLTVL.

The table lists this clone with a few counts. The genes are TRBV5-4 and TRBJ2-1; possibly TRBD1 for D (6 bases). V was shortened by 5 bases and J by 4 bases, with 13 bases between the two germline ends. CDR3 length: 14 amino acids. Germline CDR1 reads SGHNT; CDR2 reads YYREEE (reference sequence). The CDR3 region has the DNA TGTGCCAGCAGTGCCGACAGGCTTTACAATGAGCAGTTCTTC. This encodes CASSADRLYNEQFF.

This chain connects TRBV4-1 to TRBJ2-7, with TRBD1 matching 7 bases. The germline V gene encodes CDR1 MGHRA and CDR2 YSYEKL. The CDR3 consists of 16 residues. V gave up 3 bases and J gave up 1 base; unmatched junction bases: 9. CDR3 sequence (DNA): TGCGCCAGCAGCCAGGGGCAGCTGGGACAGTCCTACGAGCAGTACTTC. Translation gives CASSQGQLGQSYEQYF.

V usage is TRBV10-2 and J usage is TRBJ1-5, with 9 bases identical to TRBD1. Germline V gives CDR1 WSHSY, CDR2 SAAADI. V trimming: 5 bases; J trimming: 10 bases; junction bases outside the gene matches: 9. CDR3 length: 14 residues. Written as DNA, the CDR3 is TGCGCCAGCAGTTTGACAGGGGGGTATGAACCCCAGCATTTT. It translates to CASSLTGGYEPQHF.

This sequence joins TRBV6-6 and TRBJ1-2; D might be TRBD1 (5 bases). V lost 2 bases to trimming and J lost 8 bases, with 21 bases between them. Per germline, CDR1 MNHNY and CDR2 SVGAGI (reference sequence). The CDR3 extends over 16 amino acids. CDR3 bases: TGTGCCAGCAGTTACAATCCCAGGGAGGATTTGGGAGGCTACACCTTC. Translating it yields CASSYNPREDLGGYTF.

This clone was observed a few times. The gene calls are TRBV10-3 and TRBJ1-2; D not resolved. Trimming removed 0 bases from V and 4 bases from J, with 9 bases in between. CDR1 ENHRY and CDR2 SYGVKD come from the germline V gene. This CDR3 comprises 14 residues. CDR3 bases: TGTGCCATCAGTGAGTCGAGGGCGGCCTATGGCTACACCTTC. Its translation: CAISESRAAYGYTF.

This clone came up once. The chain links TRBV19 to TRBJ1-1; D remains ambiguous. This CDR3 is built from 13 residues. Germline V CDR1 and CDR2: LNHDA, SQIVND (reference sequence). V lost 4 bases, J lost 4 bases, and 10 bases lay in between. Here the CDR3 DNA reads TGTGCCAGTAGTAAGGGCGAGGGCACTGAAGCTTTCTTT. Translating gives CASSKGEGTEAFF.

The chain couples TRBV30 to TRBJ2-1, with D tentatively TRBD2 (6 bases). Germline V CDR1 and CDR2: GTSNPN, SVGIG (reference sequence). Trimming left V 5 bases short and J 7 bases short, with 18 bases between. CDR3 length: 14 amino acids. The CDR3 loop is CAWDPGVGGNEQFF. CDR3 in DNA: TGTGCCTGGGATCCCGGGGTGGGAGGAAATGAGCAGTTCTTC.

This clone has more than one count but fewer than ten. This chain connects TRBV30 to TRBJ2-7; 7 nucleotides agree with TRBD2. Germline CDR1 GTSNPN, CDR2 SVGIG (reference sequence). The CDR3 has 12 amino acids. V dropped 5 bases and J dropped 3; count of bases not matched to a gene: 4. The CDR3 bases are TGTGCCTGGGACGGGGGGTACTACGAGCAGTACTTC. It yields the protein CAWDGGYYEQYF.

The chain uses TRBV5-1 and TRBJ2-1; D is possibly TRBD2 (5 bases). V was shortened by 0 bases and J by 6 bases, with 19 bases between the two germline ends. The CDR3 has 17 residues. Germline V CDR1 and CDR2: SGHRS, YFSETQ. CDR3 protein: CASSLVLAPRGANEQFF. CDR3 coding DNA: TGCGCCAGCAGCTTGGTGCTAGCCCCCCGTGGCGCCAATGAGCAGTTCTTC.